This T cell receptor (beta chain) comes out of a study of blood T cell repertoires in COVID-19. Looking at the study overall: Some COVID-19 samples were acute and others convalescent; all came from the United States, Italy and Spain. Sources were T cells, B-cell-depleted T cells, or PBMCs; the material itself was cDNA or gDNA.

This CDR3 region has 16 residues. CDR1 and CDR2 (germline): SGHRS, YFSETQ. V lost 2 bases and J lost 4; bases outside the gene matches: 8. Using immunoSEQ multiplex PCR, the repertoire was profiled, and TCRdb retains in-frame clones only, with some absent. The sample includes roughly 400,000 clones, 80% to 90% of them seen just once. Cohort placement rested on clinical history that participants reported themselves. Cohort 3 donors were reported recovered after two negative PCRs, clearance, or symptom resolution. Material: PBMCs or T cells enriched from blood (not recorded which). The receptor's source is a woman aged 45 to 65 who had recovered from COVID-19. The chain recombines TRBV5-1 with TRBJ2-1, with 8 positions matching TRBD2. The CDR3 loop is CASSLRAGAQYNEQFF. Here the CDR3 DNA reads TGCGCCAGCAGCTTAAGAGCGGGGGCCCAATACAATGAGCAGTTCTTC.